This TCR beta chain was documented in a study of T cells in Graves' hyperthyroidism and ophthalmopathy. This clonotype was observed a few times. The antigen is undetermined. Regions amplified from RNA transcripts were the TCR beta CDR3 regions. HTBI primers were used for first-round RT-PCR of the TCR CDR3. TCRdb analysed the multiplex PCR reads with MiXCR anew, one entry per CDR3 protein. The sample contains fewer than 850,000 distinct CDR3 sequences, approximately 15% of which appear only once. The CDR3 has 17 amino acids. The V gene end was trimmed by 3 bases and the J gene end by 4 bases; junction bases not matched to a gene: 4. Per germline, CDR1 KGHDR and CDR2 SFDVKD. Fresh peripheral blood, 9.5 to 10 ml of it, supplied the PBMCs. Study outcomes and limitations: The authors' 13 V-J model separated ophthalmopathy from stable hyperthyroidism. Ophthalmopathy, as predicted by the model, came a median 6.5 months after the prediction. The blood repertoire included most of the expanded thyroid clonotypes above 0.001.

The sequenced sample consisted of blood. The V and J genes are TRBV24-1 and TRBJ2-1; the match to TRBD2 covers 14 bases. This TCR was sampled from a man in his fifties with Graves' hyperthyroidism. The CDR3 nucleotides are TGTGCCACCAGTGATCCGGGACTAGCGGGAGTTTACAATGAGCAGTTCTTC. Protein sequence: CATSDPGLAGVYNEQFF.